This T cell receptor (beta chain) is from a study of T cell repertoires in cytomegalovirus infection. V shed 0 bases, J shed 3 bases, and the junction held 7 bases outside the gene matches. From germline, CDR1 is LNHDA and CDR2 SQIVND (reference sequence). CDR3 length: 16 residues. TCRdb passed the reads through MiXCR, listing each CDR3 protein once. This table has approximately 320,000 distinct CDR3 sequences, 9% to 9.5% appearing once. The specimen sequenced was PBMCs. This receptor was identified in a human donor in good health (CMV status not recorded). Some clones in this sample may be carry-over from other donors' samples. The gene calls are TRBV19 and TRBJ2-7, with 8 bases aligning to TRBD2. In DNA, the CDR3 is TGTGCCAGTAGTATAGACGGCGGGAGGAGCGTCTACGAGCAGTACTTC. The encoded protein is CASSIDGGRSVYEQYF.